This T cell receptor beta chain was retrieved from a study of T cells after posttransplantation cyclophosphamide. Findings of the study overall: Skin or GI-infiltrating T cells shared few TRB sequences with blood. Later blood repertoires were often dominated by clones from the donor CD8+ memory compartment. TRB clonality was highly associated with recipient CMV seropositivity and reactivation.

Sampled 1 year posttransplant, controls received myeloablative marrow transplants, methotrexate and a calcineurin inhibitor. V dropped 0 bases and J dropped 3; count of bases not matched to a gene: 3. Germline assignment: CDR1 SGHRS and CDR2 YFSETQ. This CDR3 spans 15 amino acids. Profiled with immunoSEQ multiplex PCR; TCRdb holds only in-frame clones, not every one. Of 9,000 to 10,000 clones in the sample, approximately 87% were seen once. This clone has more than one count but fewer than ten. What it binds is not known. This chain uses TRBV5-1 with TRBJ1-1, with 9 bases that match TRBD1. This specimen was PBMCs, taken after an allogeneic stem cell transplant with a calcineurin inhibitor and methotrexate. The receptor was isolated from a male patient aged 30 to 39 who received an allogeneic stem cell transplant from an unrelated donor, was CMV-positive, and had no GVHD. Some T cells may be supplied by the graft donor. CDR3: CASSLGDRADTEAFF. CDR3 in DNA: TGCGCCAGCAGCTTGGGGGACAGGGCGGACACTGAAGCTTTCTTT. Filled out from reference TRBV5-1 and TRBJ1-1, the complete variable domain reads KAGVTQTPRYLIKTRGQQVTLSCSPISGHRSVSWYQQTPGQGLQFLFEYFSETQRNKGNFPGRFSGRQFSNSRSEMNVSTLELGDSALYLCASSLGDRADTEAFFGQGTRLTVV.